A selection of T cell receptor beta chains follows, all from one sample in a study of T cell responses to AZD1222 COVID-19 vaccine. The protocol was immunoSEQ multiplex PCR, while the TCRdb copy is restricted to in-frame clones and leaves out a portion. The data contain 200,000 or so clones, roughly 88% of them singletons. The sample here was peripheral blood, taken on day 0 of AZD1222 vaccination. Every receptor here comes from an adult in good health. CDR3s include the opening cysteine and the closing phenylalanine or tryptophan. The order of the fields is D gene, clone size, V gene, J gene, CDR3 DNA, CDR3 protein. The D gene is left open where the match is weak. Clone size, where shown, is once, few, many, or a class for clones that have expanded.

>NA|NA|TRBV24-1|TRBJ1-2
TGTGCCACCAGTGATTCCTCAATAGCTCTTAATGGCTACACCTTC
CATSDSSIALNGYTF
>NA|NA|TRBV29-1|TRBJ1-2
TGCAGCGTTGAATGGCAGACTAACTATGGCTACACCTTC
CSVEWQTNYGYTF
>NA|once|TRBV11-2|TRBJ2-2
TGTGCCAGCAGCTTGACAGCTACTGCGAACACCGGGGAGCTGTTTTTT
CASSLTATANTGELFF
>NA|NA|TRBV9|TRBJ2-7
TGTGCCAGCAGCGTAGACTTCGGGGAATACGAGCAGTACTTC
CASSVDFGEYEQYF
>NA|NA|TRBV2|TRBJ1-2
TGTGCCAGCAGTGTCGGCCTTAACTATGGCTACACCTTC
CASSVGLNYGYTF
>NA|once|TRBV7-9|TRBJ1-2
TGTGCCAGCAGCTCGGGAGGGGAGGCATATGGCTACACCTTC
CASSSGGEAYGYTF
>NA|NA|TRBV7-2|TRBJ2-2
TGTGCCAGCAGCTTCTCGTTCTCCGGGGAGCTGTTTTTT
CASSFSFSGELFF
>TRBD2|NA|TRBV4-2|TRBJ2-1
TGTGCCAGCAGCCAAGGCGCAACTAGCGGGGGTTTCAATGAGCAGTTCTTC
CASSQGATSGGFNEQFF
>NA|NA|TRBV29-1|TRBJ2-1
TGCAGCGTTCGGGACCCCTGGTCAAGTAATTTGCAGTTCTTC
CSVRDPWSSNLQFF
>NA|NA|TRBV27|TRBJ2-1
TGTGCCTCCCGAGGGAGAGCTACCCATTTTTCGTTCTTC
CASRGRATHFSFF
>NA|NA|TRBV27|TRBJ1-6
TGTGCCAGCAGTTTAGGGGTTAATAATTCACCCCTCCACTTT
CASSLGVNNSPLHF
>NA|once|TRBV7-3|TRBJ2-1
TGTGCCAGCAGCCACCCCGGCGGTGACCGGGTTTCGGACAATGAGCAGTTCTTC
CASSHPGGDRVSDNEQFF
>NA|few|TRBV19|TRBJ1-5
TGTGCCAGTAGTATAGAGAAGAGGCGTGGGCAGCCCCAGCATTTT
CASSIEKRRGQPQHF
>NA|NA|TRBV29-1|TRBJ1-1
TGCAGCGTGGCATCAGGGAGGACTGAAGCTTTCTTT
CSVASGRTEAFF
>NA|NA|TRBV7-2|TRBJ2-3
TGTGCCAGCAGCCCCACGGTAGATACGCAGTATTTT
CASSPTVDTQYF
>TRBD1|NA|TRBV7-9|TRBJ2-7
TGTGCCAGCAGCTTAGCGCCGGGACAGGGCTACGAGCAGTACTTC
CASSLAPGQGYEQYF
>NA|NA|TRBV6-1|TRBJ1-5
TGTGCCAGCAGTGAATCCGCACAGTTCTATCAGCCCCAGCATTTT
CASSESAQFYQPQHF
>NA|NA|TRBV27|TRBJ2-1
TGTGCCAGCAGTTTAATCGGAAGCTCCTACAATGAGCAGTTCTTC
CASSLIGSSYNEQFF
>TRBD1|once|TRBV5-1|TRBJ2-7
TGCGCCAGCAGCCCGGGACAGGGCTCCTACGAGCAGTACTTC
CASSPGQGSYEQYF
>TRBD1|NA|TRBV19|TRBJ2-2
TGTGCCAGTACTCCCGGACAGGTACTCGTTGAGGACACCGGGGAGCTGTTTTTT
CASTPGQVLVEDTGELFF
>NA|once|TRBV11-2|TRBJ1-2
TGTGCCAGCAGCTTAGCCGTCGGGGGGGGCGTTGGCTACACCTTC
CASSLAVGGGVGYTF
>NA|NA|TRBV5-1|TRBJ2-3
TGCGCCAGCAGCTTGTCCGTCGGGGGGCGCACAGATACGCAGTATTTT
CASSLSVGGRTDTQYF
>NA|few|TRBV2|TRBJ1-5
TGTGCCAGCAGTCTTCCCGGGGGTTCCTATAGCAATCAGCCCCAGCATTTT
CASSLPGGSYSNQPQHF
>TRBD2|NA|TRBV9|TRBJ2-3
TGTGCCAGCAGCGTCGGGGCTAGCGGGCAGACAGATACGCAGTATTTT
CASSVGASGQTDTQYF
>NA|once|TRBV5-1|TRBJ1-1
TGCGCCAGCAGCTATCAGGATCACACTGAAGCTTTCTTT
CASSYQDHTEAFF
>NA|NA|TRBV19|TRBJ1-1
TGTGCCAGTAATCGGTGGGGTGAAGCTTTCTTT
CASNRWGEAFF
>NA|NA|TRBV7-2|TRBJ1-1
TGTGCCAGCAGCTTATGGGCCACTGCGAACACTGAAGCTTTCTTT
CASSLWATANTEAFF
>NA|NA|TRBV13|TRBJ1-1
TGTGCCAGCACCCAAGCGGGGAACACTGAAGCTTTCTTT
CASTQAGNTEAFF
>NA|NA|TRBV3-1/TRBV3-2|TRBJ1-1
TGTGCCAGCAGCCAGAGTGGACAGTTGAACACTGAAGCTTTCTTT
CASSQSGQLNTEAFF
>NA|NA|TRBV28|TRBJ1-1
TGTGCCAGCAGCGAAGACAGGTATGAAGCTTTCTTT
CASSEDRYEAFF
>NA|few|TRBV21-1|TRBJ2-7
TGTGCCAGCAGCAAACCCACGACACTCTCCTACGAGCAGTACTTC
CASSKPTTLSYEQYF